A few counts support the clone carrying this T cell receptor (beta chain). The entry originates in a study of identical twins. TCRdb processed the 5' RACE reads anew with MiXCR; each CDR3 protein has one entry. The profile shows roughly 690,000 distinct CDR3 sequences, 20% to 25% of them singletons. CDR3 length: 16 residues. V shed 2 bases and J 7 bases; nucleotides not matched to a gene: 9. The V gene's germline CDR1 is SGHRS and CDR2 YFSETQ. The same specimen was also included in a second study, on T cells expressing NK-cell markers. That paper notes: Sorted CD3+CD56-NKG2C+, CD3+CD56+NKG2C+ and CD3+CD56+NKG2C- T cells supplied the TCR beta repertoires. Serological testing identified seven of the eight sequenced donors as HCMV-seropositive and one as seronegative. Topping the CD3+CD56-NKG2C+ fraction as well were these clonotypes, in a few donors. Nothing established the HCMV specificity of expanded NKG2C+ T cell clones.

Material for sequencing was PBMCs. The V and J genes are TRBV5-1 and TRBJ2-1; 10 bases are a match to TRBD2. The TCR sequence derives from a woman between 18 and 30 years old in good health. The CDR3 DNA is TGCGCCAGCAGCTTAAGAGCGGGAGGGCCTCAAAATGAGCAGTTCTTC. Amino acids: CASSLRAGGPQNEQFF.